Listed here are 28 T cell receptor beta chains from one sample, sequenced in a study of identical twins. TCRdb reprocessed the 5' RACE reads via MiXCR and lists one record per CDR3 protein. The sample carries roughly 250,000 distinct CDR3 sequences, 7.5% recorded once. The sample also formed part of further work on yellow fever vaccine responses in identical twins.

The source material was CD8+ T cells sorted from blood. The receptors derive from a woman aged 18-30 years in good health.

The chain combines TRBV7-9 with TRBJ2-1; D might be TRBD2 (5 bases). Germline V CDR1 and CDR2: SEHNR, FQNEAQ (reference sequence). The V end lost 4 bases, the J end lost 6 bases, and 16 bases lay between the germline ends. The CDR3 has 15 residues. The CDR3: CASSSPDGVSNEQFF. CDR3 DNA sequence: TGTGCCAGCAGCTCCCCCGACGGGGTGTCCAATGAGCAGTTCTTC.

This rearrangement joins TRBV3-1 to TRBJ2-3; TRBD2 might be the D (6 bases). CDR1 and CDR2 from the germline V gene are LGHDT and YNNKEL (reference sequence). The CDR3 runs 16 residues. V lost 3 bases, J lost 2 bases, and 15 bases lay in between. CDR3 bases: TGTGCCAGCAGCCATAGCGGAGCGATAGCCACAGATACGCAGTATTTT. It is translated as CASSHSGAIATDTQYF.

This clonotype has a handful of counts. The V call is TRBV4-1, the J call TRBJ1-5, with 7 bases lining up with TRBD1. Germline V gives CDR1 MGHRA, CDR2 YSYEKL. Trimming removed 0 bases from V and 8 bases from J; junction bases left unmatched: 7. The CDR3 runs 15 residues. CDR3: CASSQEQGDSKPQHF. CDR3 coding DNA: TGCGCCAGCAGCCAAGAGCAGGGGGATTCAAAGCCCCAGCATTTT.

The rearrangement joins TRBV7-7 to TRBJ2-2; 7 nucleotides line up with TRBD2. Germline CDR1 and CDR2: SSHAT and FNYEAQ (reference sequence). The J segment lost 5 bases and the V segment lost 0 bases, leaving 3 bases of the junction unmatched. The CDR3 sequence is 15 residues long. CDR3 region: CASSLADGGTGELFF. As DNA, the CDR3 is TGTGCCAGCAGCTTAGCCGACGGGGGGACCGGGGAGCTGTTTTTT.

This clonotype was picked up many times. This chain links TRBV7-9 with TRBJ2-1, with TRBD2 matching 14 bases. V gave up 5 bases and J gave up 8 bases; unmatched junction bases: 8. Germline V gene sequence: CDR1 SEHNR, CDR2 FQNEAQ (reference sequence). The CDR3 runs 16 residues. The CDR3 here is CASSPTGLAGAHEQFF. DNA for the CDR3: TGTGCCAGCAGCCCGACGGGACTAGCGGGGGCGCATGAGCAGTTCTTC.

V gene TRBV7-6 combines with J gene TRBJ2-7; TRBD2 matches at 15 bases. The CDR3 contains 16 residues. V dropped 4 bases and J dropped 7; count of bases not matched to a gene: 8. CDR1 and CDR2 from the germline V gene are SGHVS and FNYEAQ. CDR3 nucleotide sequence: TGTGCCAGCAGCTCCGGACTAGCGGGAGGGCCTGGGGAGCAGTACTTC. This codes for CASSSGLAGGPGEQYF.

The J gene is TRBJ2-5, the V gene TRBV10-3; D is unclear. The length of the CDR3 is 15 residues. Per germline, CDR1 ENHRY and CDR2 SYGVKD. V was shortened by 0 bases and J by 5 bases, with 13 bases between the two germline ends. CDR3 region: CAISESGTSWETQYF. The CDR3 DNA sequence: TGTGCCATCAGTGAGTCTGGCACCTCGTGGGAGACCCAGTACTTC.

The chain uses TRBV7-8 and TRBJ2-2, with D unresolved. Trimming removed 7 bases from V and 1 base from J, with 19 bases in between. This CDR3 comprises 17 residues. Germline V lookup: CDR1 SGHVS, CDR2 FQNEAQ. This CDR3 reads CASTPRSRQQNTGELFF. CDR3 coding DNA: TGTGCCAGCACCCCAAGGAGTCGGCAGCAGAACACCGGGGAGCTGTTTTTT.

This sequence joins TRBV24-1 and TRBJ2-3, with D uncertain. V dropped 0 bases and J dropped 4 bases, with 7 bases sitting between them. The V gene's germline CDR1 is KGHDR and CDR2 SFDVKD. CDR3 length: 14 residues. CDR3 in DNA: TGTGCCACCAGTGATTTGGGGGTGGCAGATACGCAGTATTTT. Its protein product is CATSDLGVADTQYF.

In its sample, this clonotype was seen many times. This rearrangement joins TRBV10-2 to TRBJ1-5; D is undetermined. Germline CDR1 WSHSY, CDR2 SAAADI. The CDR3 length is 10 residues. V lost 9 bases and J 5 bases, leaving 5 bases between the germline ends. CDR3 nucleotide sequence: TGCGCCAGTAATTATCAGCCCCAGCATTTT. It translates to CASNYQPQHF.

The chain combines TRBV28 with TRBJ2-6; 7 bases align to TRBD1. Germline V lookup: CDR1 MDHEN, CDR2 SYDVKM. V trimming: 4 bases; J trimming: 0 bases; junction bases outside the gene matches: 6. The CDR3 contains 17 residues. CDR3 region: CASSSGTAFSGANVLTF. CDR3 nucleotides: TGTGCCAGCAGTTCTGGGACAGCGTTCTCTGGGGCCAACGTCCTGACTTTC.

The V and J genes are TRBV5-6 and TRBJ2-7; D might be TRBD1 (5 bases). Germline loops: CDR1 SGHDT, CDR2 YYEEEE. The CDR3 consists of 12 residues. The V gene lost 4 bases and the J gene lost 1 base, with 6 bases spanning the gap. The CDR3: CASSTGSYEQYV. The CDR3 nucleotides are TGTGCCAGCAGCACAGGTTCCTACGAGCAGTACGTC.

The CDR3 sequence: CSARSGGAGYEQYV. The CDR3 DNA reads as TGCAGTGCCAGAAGCGGGGGGGCAGGGTACGAGCAGTACGTC. The chain recombines TRBV20-1 with TRBJ2-7; 10 bases fit TRBD2. The CDR3 covers 14 residues. Trimming took 6 bases from V and 4 from J; bases not matched to a gene: 9. The germline V gene encodes CDR1 DFQATT and CDR2 SNEGSKA (reference sequence).

This clonotype was counted ten times or more. The chain links TRBV7-9 to TRBJ2-1, with 11 bases fitting TRBD2. CDR1 is SEHNR, CDR2 FQNEAQ, per germline (reference sequence). V shed 4 bases and J 5 bases; nucleotides not matched to a gene: 4. The CDR3 consists of 15 residues. CDR3 in amino acids: CASSSGSGRDNEQFF. The CDR3 nucleotides are TGTGCCAGCAGCTCCGGTAGCGGGAGGGACAATGAGCAGTTCTTC.

V is TRBV21-1 and J is TRBJ2-7; the D segment call TRBD1 is taken from the table without a DNA check. TRBV21-1 is deemed a pseudogene. The CDR3 is made up of 14 amino acids. CDR3 sequence (DNA): TGTGCCAGCAGCTTCCCGGGACAGTCCTGCGAGCAGTACGTC. It codes for CASSFPGQSCEQYV.

This clonotype came up once. The genes are TRBV21-1 and TRBJ2-3; TRBD2, the table's D call, was not compared with the DNA. TRBV21-1 is a documented pseudogene. The CDR3 has 14 amino acids. For the CDR3, the DNA is TGTGCCAGCAGCAAGCGGACTAGGGGAGATACGCAGTATTTT. Translation: CASSKRTRGDTQYF.

This clonotype was picked up many times. This chain connects TRBV6-4 to TRBJ2-1; D is unclear. Trimming took off 6 bases at V and 1 base at J, with 13 bases between the two ends. Germline CDR1 is MRHNA and CDR2 is SNTAGT. The CDR3 spans 15 residues. CDR3 nucleotides: TGTGCCAGCAGCCCCAGTGCCGGTTCCTACAATGAGCAGTTCTTC. Protein: CASSPSAGSYNEQFF.

The gene calls are TRBV27 and TRBJ1-6; possible D gene TRBD1, 6 bases. This CDR3 spans 12 amino acids. CDR1 and CDR2 from the germline V gene are MNHEY and SMNVEV (reference sequence). V lost 8 bases to trimming and J lost 10 bases, with 12 bases between them. The CDR3 is CASYAQGSPLHF. The DNA of the CDR3 is TGTGCCAGCTACGCTCAGGGGTCACCCCTCCACTTT.

The CDR3 sequence is CATSDSQGNPYEQYF. CDR3 coding DNA: TGTGCCACCAGTGATTCACAGGGGAATCCATACGAGCAGTACTTC. The chain joins TRBV24-1 to TRBJ2-7; TRBD1 agrees at 7 bases. With 2 bases clipped from V and 4 bases from J, the junction kept 7 bases outside the gene matches. CDR3 length equals 15 residues. Germline lookup yields CDR1 KGHDR and CDR2 SFDVKD.

The V call is TRBV5-6, the J call TRBJ1-1; 9 bases match TRBD1. Germline CDR1 and CDR2: SGHDT and YYEEEE. The CDR3 has 14 amino acids. With 4 bases clipped from V and 7 bases from J, the junction kept 8 bases outside the gene matches. The CDR3 is CASSKGQGQFEAFF. DNA of the CDR3: TGTGCCAGCAGCAAGGGACAGGGCCAATTTGAAGCTTTCTTT. The full variable domain, rest sourced from reference TRBV5-6 and TRBJ1-1, is DAGVTQSPTHLIKTRGQQVTLRCSPKSGHDTVSWYQQALGQGPQFIFQYYEEEERQRGNFPDRFSGHQFPNYSSELNVNALLLGDSALYLCASSKGQGQFEAFFGQGTRLTVV.

This clonotype was counted only a few times. The chain joins TRBV29-1 to TRBJ1-2, with D unresolved. Germline V lookup: CDR1 SQVTM, CDR2 ANQGSEA. V gave up 3 bases and J gave up 4 bases, with 12 bases separating them. The CDR3 contains 13 residues. CDR3 DNA: TGCAGCGTTGAGGAGGGAAGGGCCTATGGCTACACCTTC. It codes for CSVEEGRAYGYTF.

This clonotype came up a few times. The chain links TRBV5-1 to TRBJ2-1; 7 nucleotides line up with TRBD1. CDR3 length: 14 residues. Germline V gene sequence: CDR1 SGHRS, CDR2 YFSETQ. V was pared by 4 bases and J by 8 bases, with 9 bases of the junction left unmatched. For the CDR3, the DNA is TGCGCCAGCAGCATAAGCCCCGACAGGGATGAGCAGTTCTTC. Protein: CASSISPDRDEQFF.

In its sample, this clonotype was seen a few times. The rearrangement joins TRBV9 to TRBJ2-6, with unresolved D. The germline V and J ends were trimmed by 0 bases and 0 bases, with 13 bases remaining between them. This CDR3 comprises 18 residues. Germline lookup yields CDR1 SGDLS and CDR2 YYNGEE. DNA for the CDR3: TGTGCCAGCAGCGTAGATACTCCTCGGAGCTCTGGGGCCAACGTCCTGACTTTC. Translation gives CASSVDTPRSSGANVLTF. Using reference TRBV9 and TRBJ2-6 for the parts outside the CDR3, the full variable domain is DSGVTQTPKHLITATGQRVTLRCSPRSGDLSVYWYQQSLDQGLQFLIQYYNGEERAKGNILERFSAQQFPDLHSELNLSSLELGDSALYFCASSVDTPRSSGANVLTFGAGSRLTVL.

This clonotype was seen a handful of times. The chain is built from TRBV5-1 and TRBJ2-5, with D tentatively TRBD1 (5 bases). V was trimmed by 4 bases and J by 4 bases, leaving 23 bases between them. Germline CDR1 is SGHRS and CDR2 is YFSETQ. The CDR3 is 17 amino acids. The CDR3 DNA reads TGCGCCAGCAGCCTGGAAAGTCAGGGATGGGATGGAGAGACCCAGTACTTC. It translates to CASSLESQGWDGETQYF.

This clonotype is classed as medium-sized. V is TRBV5-1 and J is TRBJ1-2; D gene unclear. Germline CDR1 and CDR2: SGHRS and YFSETQ. The CDR3 sequence is 16 residues long. The V end was cut by 4 bases, the J end by 5 bases, with 21 bases between. The CDR3 region is CASSLGDHARRYGYTF. The CDR3 DNA reads as TGCGCCAGCAGCCTGGGAGACCACGCCCGACGTTATGGCTACACCTTC.

This clonotype was seen only a few times. This chain links TRBV7-6 with TRBJ2-1; 7 bases line up with TRBD2. With V trimmed by 2 bases and J by 6 bases, 10 bases remained unmatched. Looked up from germline, CDR1 is SGHVS and CDR2 is FNYEAQ. This CDR3 comprises 16 residues. CDR3 DNA: TGTGCCAGCAGCTTATCCTCAGCGGGGCCGAGCAATGAGCAGTTCTTC. As protein: CASSLSSAGPSNEQFF.

This clonotype was observed a handful of times. The chain links TRBV27 to TRBJ2-2; D may match TRBD1 or TRBD2 (5 bases each). This CDR3 has 11 amino acids. Germline V gives CDR1 MNHEY, CDR2 SMNVEV (reference sequence). Trimming pared 8 bases from V and 9 bases from J, leaving 10 bases between. For the CDR3, the DNA is TGTGCCAGCCTCTCGGGACGGGAGCTGTTTTTT. Its translation is CASLSGRELFF.

This sequence joins TRBV29-1 and TRBJ2-1, with TRBD1 identical over 7 bases. V lost 4 bases to trimming and J lost 5 bases; unmatched junction nucleotides: 8. This CDR3 has 14 amino acids. In germline, CDR1 is SQVTM, CDR2 ANQGSEA. The CDR3 DNA reads as TGCAGCGTTGGTCTGGGACAGAGAAACAATGAGCAGTTCTTC. Protein product: CSVGLGQRNNEQFF.